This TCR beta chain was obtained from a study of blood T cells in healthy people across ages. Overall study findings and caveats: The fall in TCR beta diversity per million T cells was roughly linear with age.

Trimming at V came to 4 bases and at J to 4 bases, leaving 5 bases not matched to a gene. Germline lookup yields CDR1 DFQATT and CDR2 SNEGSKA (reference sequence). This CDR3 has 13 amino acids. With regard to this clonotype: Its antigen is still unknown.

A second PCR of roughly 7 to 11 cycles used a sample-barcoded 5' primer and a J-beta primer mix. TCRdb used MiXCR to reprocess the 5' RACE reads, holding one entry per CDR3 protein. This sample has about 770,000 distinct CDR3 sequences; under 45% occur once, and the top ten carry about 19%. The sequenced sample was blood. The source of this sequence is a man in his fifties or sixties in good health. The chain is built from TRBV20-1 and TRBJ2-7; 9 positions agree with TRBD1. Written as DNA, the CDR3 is TGCAGTGCTAACAGGGGGCTATCTTACGAGCAGTACTTC. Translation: CSANRGLSYEQYF.